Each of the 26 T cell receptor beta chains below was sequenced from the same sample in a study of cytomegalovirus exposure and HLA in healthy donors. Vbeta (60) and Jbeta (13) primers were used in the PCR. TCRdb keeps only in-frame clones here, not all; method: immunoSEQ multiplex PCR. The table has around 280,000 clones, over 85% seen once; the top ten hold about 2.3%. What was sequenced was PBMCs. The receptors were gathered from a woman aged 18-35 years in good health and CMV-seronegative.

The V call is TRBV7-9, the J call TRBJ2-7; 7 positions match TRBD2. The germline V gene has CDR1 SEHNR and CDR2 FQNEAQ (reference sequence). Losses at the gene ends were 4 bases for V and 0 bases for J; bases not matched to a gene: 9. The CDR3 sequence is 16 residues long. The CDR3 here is CASSSVLAGDSYEQYF. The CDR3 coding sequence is TGTGCCAGCAGCTCTGTCTTGGCGGGGGACTCCTACGAGCAGTACTTC.

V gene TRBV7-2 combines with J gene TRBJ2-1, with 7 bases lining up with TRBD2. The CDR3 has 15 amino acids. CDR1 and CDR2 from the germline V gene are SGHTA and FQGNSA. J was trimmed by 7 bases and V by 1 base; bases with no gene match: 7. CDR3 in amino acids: CASSLDGWGGNEQFF. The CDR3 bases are TGTGCCAGCAGCTTAGATGGGTGGGGGGGTAATGAGCAGTTCTTC. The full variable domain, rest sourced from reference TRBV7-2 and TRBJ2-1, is GAGVSQSPSNKVTEKGKDVELRCDPISGHTALYWYRQSLGQGLEFLIYFQGNSAPDKSGLPSDRFSAERTGGSVSTLTIQRTQQEDSAVYLCASSLDGWGGNEQFFGPGTRLTVL.

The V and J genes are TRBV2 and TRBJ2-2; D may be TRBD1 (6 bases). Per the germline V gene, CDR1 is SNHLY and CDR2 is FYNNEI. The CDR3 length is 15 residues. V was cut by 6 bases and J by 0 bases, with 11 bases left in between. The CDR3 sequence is CASSRQATNTGELFF. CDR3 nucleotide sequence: TGTGCCAGCAGCAGACAGGCCACGAACACCGGGGAGCTGTTTTTT.

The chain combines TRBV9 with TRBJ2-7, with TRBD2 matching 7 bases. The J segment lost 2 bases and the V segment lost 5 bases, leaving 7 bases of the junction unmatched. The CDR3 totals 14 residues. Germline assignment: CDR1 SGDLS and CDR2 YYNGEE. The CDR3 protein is CASSAAGTTYEQYF. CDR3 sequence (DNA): TGTGCCAGCAGTGCAGCCGGGACTACCTACGAGCAGTACTTC.

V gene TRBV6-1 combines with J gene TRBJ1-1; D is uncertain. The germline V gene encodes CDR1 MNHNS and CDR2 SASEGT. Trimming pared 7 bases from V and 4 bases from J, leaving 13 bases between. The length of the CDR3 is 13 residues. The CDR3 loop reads CASTFAEATEAFF. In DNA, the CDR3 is TGTGCCAGCACCTTCGCGGAGGCCACTGAAGCTTTCTTT.

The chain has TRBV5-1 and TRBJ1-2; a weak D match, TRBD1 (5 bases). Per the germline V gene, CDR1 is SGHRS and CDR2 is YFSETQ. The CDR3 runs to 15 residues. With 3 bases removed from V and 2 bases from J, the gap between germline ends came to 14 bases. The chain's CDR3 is CASSSRRDSNYGYTF. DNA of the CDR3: TGCGCCAGCAGCTCACGCCGGGACTCCAACTATGGCTACACCTTC.

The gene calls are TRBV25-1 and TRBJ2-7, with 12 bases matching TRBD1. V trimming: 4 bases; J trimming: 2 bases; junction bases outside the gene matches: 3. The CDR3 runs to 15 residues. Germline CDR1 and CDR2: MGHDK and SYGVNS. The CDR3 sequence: CASSVGTGGPYEQYF. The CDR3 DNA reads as TGTGCCAGCAGTGTAGGGACAGGGGGCCCCTACGAGCAGTACTTC.

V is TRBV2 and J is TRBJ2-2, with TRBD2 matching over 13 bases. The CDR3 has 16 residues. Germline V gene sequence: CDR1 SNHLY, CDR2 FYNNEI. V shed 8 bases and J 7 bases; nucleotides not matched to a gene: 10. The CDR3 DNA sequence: TGTGCCAGCTCTACTAGCGGGGGGGTCTTAGTCGGGGAGCTGTTTTTT. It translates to CASSTSGGVLVGELFF. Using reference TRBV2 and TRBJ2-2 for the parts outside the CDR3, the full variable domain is EPEVTQTPSHQVTQMGQEVILRCVPISNHLYFYWYRQILGQKVEFLVSFYNNEISEKSEIFDDQFSVERPDGSNFTLKIRSTKLEDSAMYFCASSTSGGVLVGELFFGEGSRLTVL.

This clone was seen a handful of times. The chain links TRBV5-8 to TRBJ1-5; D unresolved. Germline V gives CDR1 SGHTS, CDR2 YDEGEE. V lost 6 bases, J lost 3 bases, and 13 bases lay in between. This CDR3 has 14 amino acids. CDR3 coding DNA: TGTGCCAGCAACCCGGGGTGGCTCAATCAGCCCCAGCATTTT. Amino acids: CASNPGWLNQPQHF.

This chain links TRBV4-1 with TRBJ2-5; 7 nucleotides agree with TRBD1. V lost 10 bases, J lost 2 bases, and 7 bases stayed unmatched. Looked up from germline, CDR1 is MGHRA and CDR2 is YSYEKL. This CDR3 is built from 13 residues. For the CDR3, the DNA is TGCGCCACTCGAGGGACAGATCAAGAGACCCAGTACTTC. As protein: CATRGTDQETQYF.

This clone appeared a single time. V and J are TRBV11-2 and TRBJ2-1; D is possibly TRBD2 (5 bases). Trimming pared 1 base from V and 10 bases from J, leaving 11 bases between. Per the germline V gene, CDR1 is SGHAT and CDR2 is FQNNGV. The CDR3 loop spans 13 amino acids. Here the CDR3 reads CASSLAASWEQFF. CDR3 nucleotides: TGTGCCAGCAGCTTAGCCGCTAGCTGGGAGCAGTTCTTC.

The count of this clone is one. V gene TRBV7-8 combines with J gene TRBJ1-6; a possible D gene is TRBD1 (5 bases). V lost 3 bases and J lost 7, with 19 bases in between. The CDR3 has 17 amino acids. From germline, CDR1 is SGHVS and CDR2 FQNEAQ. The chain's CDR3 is CASSFGGRALENSPLHF. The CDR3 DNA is TGTGCCAGCAGCTTTGGGGGGAGAGCGTTAGAGAATTCACCCCTCCACTTT. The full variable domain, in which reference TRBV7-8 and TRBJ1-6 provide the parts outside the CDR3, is GAGVSQSPRYKVAKRGQDVALRCDPISGHVSLFWYQQALGQGPEFLTYFQNEAQLDKSGLPSDRFFAERPEGSVSTLKIQRTQQEDSAVYLCASSFGGRALENSPLHFGNGTRLTVT.

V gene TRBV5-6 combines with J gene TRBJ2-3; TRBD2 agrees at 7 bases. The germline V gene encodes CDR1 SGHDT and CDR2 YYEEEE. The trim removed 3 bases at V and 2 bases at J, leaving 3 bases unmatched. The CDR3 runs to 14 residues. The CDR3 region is CASSSSGFTDTQYF. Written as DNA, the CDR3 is TGTGCCAGCAGCTCTAGCGGCTTCACAGATACGCAGTATTTT.

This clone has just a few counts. The CDR3 loop reads CASSENRQAAREKLFF. The DNA for the CDR3 is TGTGCCAGCAGTGAAAATAGACAGGCAGCACGTGAAAAACTGTTTTTT. V and J are TRBV6-1 and TRBJ1-4; tentatively, D is TRBD1 (6 bases). The CDR3 length is 16 residues. The germline gives CDR1 MNHNS, CDR2 SASEGT. V dropped 2 bases and J dropped 7 bases, with 17 bases sitting between them.

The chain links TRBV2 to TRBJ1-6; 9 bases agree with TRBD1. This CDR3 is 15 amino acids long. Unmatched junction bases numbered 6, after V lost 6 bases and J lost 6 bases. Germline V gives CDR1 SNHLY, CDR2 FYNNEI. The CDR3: CASRIGQGFNSPLHF. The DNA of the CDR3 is TGTGCCAGCAGAATTGGACAGGGGTTTAATTCACCCCTCCACTTT.

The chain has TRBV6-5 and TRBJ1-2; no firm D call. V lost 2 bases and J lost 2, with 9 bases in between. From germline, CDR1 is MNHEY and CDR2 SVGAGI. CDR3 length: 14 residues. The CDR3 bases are TGTGCCAGCAGTTACAACGGTGCGAACTATGGCTACACCTTC. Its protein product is CASSYNGANYGYTF.

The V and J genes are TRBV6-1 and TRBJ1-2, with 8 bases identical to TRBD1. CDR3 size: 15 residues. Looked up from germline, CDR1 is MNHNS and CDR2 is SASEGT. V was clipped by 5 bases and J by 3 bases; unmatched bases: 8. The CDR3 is CASSLRGPGYYGYTF. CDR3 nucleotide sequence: TGTGCCAGCAGTCTCAGGGGGCCTGGTTACTATGGCTACACCTTC.

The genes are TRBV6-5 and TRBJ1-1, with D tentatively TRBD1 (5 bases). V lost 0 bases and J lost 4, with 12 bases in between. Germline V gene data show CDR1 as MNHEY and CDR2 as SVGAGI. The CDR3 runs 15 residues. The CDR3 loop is CASSYSRRVSTEAFF. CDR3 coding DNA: TGTGCCAGCAGTTACTCCCGCAGGGTATCCACTGAAGCTTTCTTT.

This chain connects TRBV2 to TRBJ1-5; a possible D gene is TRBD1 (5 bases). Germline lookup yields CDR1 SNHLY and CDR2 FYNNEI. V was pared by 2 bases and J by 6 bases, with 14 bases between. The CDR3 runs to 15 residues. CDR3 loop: CASSESGGAGQPQHF. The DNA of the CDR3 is TGTGCCAGCAGTGAATCTGGAGGGGCGGGTCAGCCCCAGCATTTT.

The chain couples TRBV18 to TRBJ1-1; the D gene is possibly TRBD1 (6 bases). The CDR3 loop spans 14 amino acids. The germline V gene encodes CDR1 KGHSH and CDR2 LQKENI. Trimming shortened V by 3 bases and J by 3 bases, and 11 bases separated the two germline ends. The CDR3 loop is CASSPAGVDTEAFF. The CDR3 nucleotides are TGTGCCAGCTCACCGGCAGGGGTGGACACTGAAGCTTTCTTT.

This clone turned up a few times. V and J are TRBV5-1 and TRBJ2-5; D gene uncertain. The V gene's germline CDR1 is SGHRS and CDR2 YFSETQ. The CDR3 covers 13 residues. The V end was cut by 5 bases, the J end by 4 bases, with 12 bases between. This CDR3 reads CASSAPEAETQYF. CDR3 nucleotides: TGCGCCAGCAGTGCCCCCGAGGCAGAGACCCAGTACTTC.

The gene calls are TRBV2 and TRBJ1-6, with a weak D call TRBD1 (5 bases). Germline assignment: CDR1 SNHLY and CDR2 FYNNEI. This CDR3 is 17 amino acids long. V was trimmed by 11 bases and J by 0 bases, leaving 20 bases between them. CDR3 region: CAHGGGLYSSYNSPLHF. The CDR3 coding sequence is TGTGCCCATGGGGGGGGACTCTACAGCTCCTATAATTCACCCCTCCACTTT.

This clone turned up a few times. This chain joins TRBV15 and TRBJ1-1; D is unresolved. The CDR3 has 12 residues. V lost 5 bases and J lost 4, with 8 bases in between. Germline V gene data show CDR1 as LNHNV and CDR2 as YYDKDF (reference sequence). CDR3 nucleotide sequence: TGTGCCACCAGCCGGGGAAGCACTGAAGCTTTCTTT. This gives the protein CATSRGSTEAFF. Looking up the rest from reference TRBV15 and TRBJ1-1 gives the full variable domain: DAMVIQNPRYQVTQFGKPVTLSCSQTLNHNVMYWYQQKSSQAPKLLFHYYDKDFNNEADTPDNFQSRRPNTSFCFLDIRSPGLGDTAMYLCATSRGSTEAFFGQGTRLTVV.

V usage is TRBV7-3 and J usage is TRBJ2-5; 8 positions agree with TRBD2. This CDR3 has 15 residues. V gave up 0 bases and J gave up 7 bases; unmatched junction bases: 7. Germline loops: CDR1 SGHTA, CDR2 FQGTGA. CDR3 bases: TGTGCCAGCAGCTTAACGGGGCGGGGGGAGGCGACCCAGTACTTC. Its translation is CASSLTGRGEATQYF.

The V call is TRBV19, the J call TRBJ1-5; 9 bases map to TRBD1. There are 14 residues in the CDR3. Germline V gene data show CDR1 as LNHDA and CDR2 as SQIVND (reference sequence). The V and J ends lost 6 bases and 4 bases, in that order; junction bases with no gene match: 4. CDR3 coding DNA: TGTGCCAGTAGCACCGGGACAGGGAATCAGCCCCAGCATTTT. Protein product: CASSTGTGNQPQHF.

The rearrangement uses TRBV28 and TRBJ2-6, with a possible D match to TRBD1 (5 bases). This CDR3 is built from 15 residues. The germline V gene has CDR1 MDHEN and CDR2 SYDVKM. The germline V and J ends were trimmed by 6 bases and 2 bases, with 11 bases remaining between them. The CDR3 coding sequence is TGTGCCAGCAGGTCCCAAGGGGCTGGGGCCAACGTCCTGACTTTC. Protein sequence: CASRSQGAGANVLTF.